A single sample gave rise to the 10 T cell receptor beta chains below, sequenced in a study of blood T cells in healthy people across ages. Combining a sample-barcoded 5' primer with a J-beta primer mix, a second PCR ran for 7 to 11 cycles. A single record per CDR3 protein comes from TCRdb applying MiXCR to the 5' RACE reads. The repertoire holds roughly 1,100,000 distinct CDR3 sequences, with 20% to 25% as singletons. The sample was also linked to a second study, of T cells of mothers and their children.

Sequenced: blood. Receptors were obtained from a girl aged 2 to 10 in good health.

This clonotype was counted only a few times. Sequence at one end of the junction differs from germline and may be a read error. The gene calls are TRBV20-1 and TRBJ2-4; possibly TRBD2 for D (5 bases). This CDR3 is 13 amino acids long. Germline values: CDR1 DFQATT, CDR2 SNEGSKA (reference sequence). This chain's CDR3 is CSALLLAENIQYF. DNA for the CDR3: TGCAGTGCCCTCCTTCTAGCCGAAAACATTCAGTACTTC.

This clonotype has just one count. CDR3 nucleotides: TGTGCCAGCAGCCCCGTTTCCTTCGGCACAGATACGCAGTATTTT. Translation gives CASSPVSFGTDTQYF. The V and J genes are TRBV7-2 and TRBJ2-3; D remains ambiguous. Trimming cost V 5 bases and J 1 base, with 13 bases left between them. Germline V CDR1 and CDR2: SGHTA, FQGNSA. This CDR3 has 15 residues.

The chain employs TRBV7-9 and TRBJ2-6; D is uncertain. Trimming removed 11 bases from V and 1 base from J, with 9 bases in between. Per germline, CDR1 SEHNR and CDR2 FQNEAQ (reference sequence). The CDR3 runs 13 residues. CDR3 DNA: TGTGCCGGCTCGACATCTGGGGCCAACGTCCTGACTTTC. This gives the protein CAGSTSGANVLTF.

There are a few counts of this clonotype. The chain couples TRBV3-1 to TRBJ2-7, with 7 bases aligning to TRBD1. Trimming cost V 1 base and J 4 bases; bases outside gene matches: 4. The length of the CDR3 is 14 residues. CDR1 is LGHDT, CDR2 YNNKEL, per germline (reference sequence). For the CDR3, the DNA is TGTGCCAGCAGCCAAGGGACAGGCGTTTACGAGCAGTACTTC. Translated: CASSQGTGVYEQYF.

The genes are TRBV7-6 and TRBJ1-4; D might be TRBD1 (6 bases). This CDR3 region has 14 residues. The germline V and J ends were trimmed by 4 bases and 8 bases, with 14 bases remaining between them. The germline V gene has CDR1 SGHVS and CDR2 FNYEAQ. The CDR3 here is CASSSDRGYEKLFF. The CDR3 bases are TGTGCCAGCAGCTCGGACAGAGGGTACGAAAAACTGTTTTTT.

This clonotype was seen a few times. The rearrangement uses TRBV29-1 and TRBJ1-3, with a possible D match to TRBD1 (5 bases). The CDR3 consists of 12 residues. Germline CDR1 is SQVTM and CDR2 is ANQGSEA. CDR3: CNQRQKGNTIYF. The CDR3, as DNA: TGCAACCAAAGACAGAAAGGAAACACCATATATTTT.

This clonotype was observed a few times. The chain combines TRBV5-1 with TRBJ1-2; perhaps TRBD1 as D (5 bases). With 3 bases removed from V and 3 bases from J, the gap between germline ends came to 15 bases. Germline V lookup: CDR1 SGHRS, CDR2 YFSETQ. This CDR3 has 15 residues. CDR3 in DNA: TGCGCCAGCAGCTGGGGCCAGGTTGGGGACTATGGCTACACCTTC. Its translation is CASSWGQVGDYGYTF.

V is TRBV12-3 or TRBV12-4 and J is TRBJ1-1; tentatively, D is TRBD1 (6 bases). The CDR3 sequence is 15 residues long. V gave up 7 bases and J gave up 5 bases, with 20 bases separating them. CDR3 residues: CASIAGGGLVTEAFF. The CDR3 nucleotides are TGTGCCAGCATAGCGGGGGGCGGTTTAGTGACTGAAGCTTTCTTT.

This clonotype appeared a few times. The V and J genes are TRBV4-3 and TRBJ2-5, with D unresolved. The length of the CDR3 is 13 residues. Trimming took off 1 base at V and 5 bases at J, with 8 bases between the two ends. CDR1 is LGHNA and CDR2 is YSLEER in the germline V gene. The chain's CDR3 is CASSQGRSETQYF. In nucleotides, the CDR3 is TGCGCCAGCAGCCAAGGGAGATCTGAGACCCAGTACTTC.

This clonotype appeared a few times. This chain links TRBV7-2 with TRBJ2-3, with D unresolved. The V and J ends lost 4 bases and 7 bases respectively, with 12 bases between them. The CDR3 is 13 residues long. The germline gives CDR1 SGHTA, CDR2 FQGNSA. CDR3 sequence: CASSSVSGYTQYF. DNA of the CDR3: TGTGCCAGCAGCTCAGTATCCGGGTATACGCAGTATTTT.